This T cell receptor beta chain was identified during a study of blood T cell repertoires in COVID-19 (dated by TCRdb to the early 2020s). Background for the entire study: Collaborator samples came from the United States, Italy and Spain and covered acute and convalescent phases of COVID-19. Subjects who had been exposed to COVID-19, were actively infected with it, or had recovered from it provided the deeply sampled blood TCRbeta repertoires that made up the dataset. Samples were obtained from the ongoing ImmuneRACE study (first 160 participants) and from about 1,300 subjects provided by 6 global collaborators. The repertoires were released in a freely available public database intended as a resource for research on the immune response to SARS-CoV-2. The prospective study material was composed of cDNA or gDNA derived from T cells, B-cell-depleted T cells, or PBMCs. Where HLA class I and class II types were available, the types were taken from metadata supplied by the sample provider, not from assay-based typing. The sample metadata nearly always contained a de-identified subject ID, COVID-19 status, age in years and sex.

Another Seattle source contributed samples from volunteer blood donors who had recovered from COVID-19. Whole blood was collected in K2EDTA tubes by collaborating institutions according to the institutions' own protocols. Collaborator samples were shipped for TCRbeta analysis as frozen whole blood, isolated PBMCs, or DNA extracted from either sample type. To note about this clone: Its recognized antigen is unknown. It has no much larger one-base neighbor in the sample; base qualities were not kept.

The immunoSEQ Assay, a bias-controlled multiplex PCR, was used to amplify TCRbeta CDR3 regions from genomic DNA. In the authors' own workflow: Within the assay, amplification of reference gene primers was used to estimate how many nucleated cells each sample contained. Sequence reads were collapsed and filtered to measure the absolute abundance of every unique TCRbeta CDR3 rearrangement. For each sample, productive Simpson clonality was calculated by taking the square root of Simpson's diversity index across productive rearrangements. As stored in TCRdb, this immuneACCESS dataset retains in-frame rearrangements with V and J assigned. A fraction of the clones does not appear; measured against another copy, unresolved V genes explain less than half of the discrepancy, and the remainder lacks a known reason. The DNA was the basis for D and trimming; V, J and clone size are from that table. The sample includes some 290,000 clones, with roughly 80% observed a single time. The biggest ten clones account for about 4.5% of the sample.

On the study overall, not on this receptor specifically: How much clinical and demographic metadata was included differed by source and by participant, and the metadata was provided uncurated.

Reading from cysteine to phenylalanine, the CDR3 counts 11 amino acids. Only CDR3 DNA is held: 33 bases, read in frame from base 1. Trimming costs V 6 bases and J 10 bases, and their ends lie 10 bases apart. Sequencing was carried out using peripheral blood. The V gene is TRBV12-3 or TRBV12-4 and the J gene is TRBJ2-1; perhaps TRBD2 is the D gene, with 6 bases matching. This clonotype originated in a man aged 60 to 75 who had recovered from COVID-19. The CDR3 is CASSPLAEQFF. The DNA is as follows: TGTGCCAGCAGCCCTCTAGCGGAGCAGTTCTTC.